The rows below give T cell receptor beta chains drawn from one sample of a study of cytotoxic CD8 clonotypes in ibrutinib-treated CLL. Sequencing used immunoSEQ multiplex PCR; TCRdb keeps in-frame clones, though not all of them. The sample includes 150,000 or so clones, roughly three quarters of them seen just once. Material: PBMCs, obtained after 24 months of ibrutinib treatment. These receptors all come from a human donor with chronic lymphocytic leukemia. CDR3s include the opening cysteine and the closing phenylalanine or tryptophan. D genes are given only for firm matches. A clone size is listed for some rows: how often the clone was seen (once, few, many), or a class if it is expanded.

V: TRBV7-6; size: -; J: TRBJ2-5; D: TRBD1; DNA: TGTGCCAGCAGCCCCCGGACAGGGGAGGCGAAGACCCAGTACTTC; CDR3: CASSPRTGEAKTQYF
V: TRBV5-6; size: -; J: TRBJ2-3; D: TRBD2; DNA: TGTGCCAGCAGCTTGGCCCCCCAGCGGGGGGGCGCAGATACGCAGTATTTT; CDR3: CASSLAPQRGGADTQYF
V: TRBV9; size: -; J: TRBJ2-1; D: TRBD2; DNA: TGTGCCAGCAGCGAAACTAGCGGGAGCCCGGCATTCTTC; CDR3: CASSETSGSPAFF
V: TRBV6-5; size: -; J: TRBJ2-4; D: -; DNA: TGTGCCAGCAGTTACTCTGGCAGGGAACATCGGTACTTC; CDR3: CASSYSGREHRYF
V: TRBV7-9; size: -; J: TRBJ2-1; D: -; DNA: TGTGCCAGCAGCTCCCCTAACGGCGGGCGTCAGTTCTTC; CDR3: CASSSPNGGRQFF
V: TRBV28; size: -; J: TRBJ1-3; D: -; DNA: TGTGCCAGCAGTTTAGGGGGGGCGACTGGAAACACCATATATTTT; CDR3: CASSLGGATGNTIYF
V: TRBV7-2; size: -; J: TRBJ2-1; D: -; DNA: TGTGCCAGCAGCTTAGGGGGTTGGCCCGCGGGGCAGTTCTTC; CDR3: CASSLGGWPAGQFF
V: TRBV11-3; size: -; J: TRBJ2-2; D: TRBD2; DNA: TGTGCCAGCAGCGCCTGGGCCCCGGGGGGACGGGCCGGGGAGCTGTTTTTT; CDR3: CASSAWAPGGRAGELFF
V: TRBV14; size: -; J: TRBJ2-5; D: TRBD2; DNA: TGTGCCAGCAGCCTCTTCGGGGGGGAGGTGGAGACCCAGTACTTC; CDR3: CASSLFGGEVETQYF
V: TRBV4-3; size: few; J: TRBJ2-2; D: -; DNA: TGCGCCAGCAGCCAAGAGGGCTACACCGGGGAGCTGTTTTTT; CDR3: CASSQEGYTGELFF
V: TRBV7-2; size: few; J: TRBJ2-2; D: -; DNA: TGTGCCAGCAGGGACCCTGCTGGAGTCGGGGAGCTGTTTTTT; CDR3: CASRDPAGVGELFF
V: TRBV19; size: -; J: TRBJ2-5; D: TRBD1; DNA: TGTGCCAGTACCCCGACAGGGGGTGGGGAGACCCAGTACTTC; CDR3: CASTPTGGGETQYF
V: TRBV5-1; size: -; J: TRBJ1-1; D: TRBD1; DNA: TGCGCCAGCAGCTTGCTGGCAGGGGGCTGGACTGAAGCTTTCTTT; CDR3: CASSLLAGGWTEAFF
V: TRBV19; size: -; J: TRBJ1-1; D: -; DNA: TGTGCCAGTACCTCAGGAGGCAGGGATTCTGAAGCTTTCTTT; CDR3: CASTSGGRDSEAFF
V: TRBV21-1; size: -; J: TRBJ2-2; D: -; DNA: TGTGCCAGCACCGAGTTGGACACCGGGGAGCTGTTTTTT; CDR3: CASTELDTGELFF
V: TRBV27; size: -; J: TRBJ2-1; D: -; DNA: TGTGCCAGCAGCTGGACCGGGACAACCACCTACAATGAGCAGTTCTTC; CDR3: CASSWTGTTTYNEQFF
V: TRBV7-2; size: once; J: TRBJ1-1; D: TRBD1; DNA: TGTGCCAGCAGCCCCGGGACAGTGAACACTGAAGCTTTCTTT; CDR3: CASSPGTVNTEAFF